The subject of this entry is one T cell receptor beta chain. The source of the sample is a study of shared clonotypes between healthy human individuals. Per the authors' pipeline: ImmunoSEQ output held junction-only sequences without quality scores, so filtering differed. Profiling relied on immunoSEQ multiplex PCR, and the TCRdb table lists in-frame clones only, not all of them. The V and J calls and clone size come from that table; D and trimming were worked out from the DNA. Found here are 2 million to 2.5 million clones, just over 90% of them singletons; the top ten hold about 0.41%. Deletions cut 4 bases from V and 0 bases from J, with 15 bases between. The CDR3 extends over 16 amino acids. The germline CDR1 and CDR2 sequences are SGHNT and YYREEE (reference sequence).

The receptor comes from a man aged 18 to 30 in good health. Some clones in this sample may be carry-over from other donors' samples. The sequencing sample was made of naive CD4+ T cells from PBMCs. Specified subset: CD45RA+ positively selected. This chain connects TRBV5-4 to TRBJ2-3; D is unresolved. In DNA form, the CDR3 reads TGTGCCAGCAGCAGACCCTCGGTTGGTAGCACAGATACGCAGTATTTT. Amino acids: CASSRPSVGSTDTQYF.